The 22 T cell receptor beta chains given below trace back to one sample, sequenced in a study of T cells in women clearing cervical HPV infection. TCRdb keeps only in-frame clones here, not all; method: immunoSEQ multiplex PCR. The table lists 40,000 to 60,000 clones. Material: blood buffy coat. Source of these receptors: a woman aged 18 to 75 with a cervical HPV16 infection that either progressed to CIN3+ or cleared (not recorded which).

Comments on this clone: Read coverage stops 3 residues before the CDR3 terminus; the germline J gene supplies the remainder. The V and J genes are TRBV6-2 or TRBV6-3 and TRBJ2-3; 7 bases match TRBD2. Trimming removed 10 bases from V and 3 bases from J; junction bases left unmatched: 4. Looked up from germline, CDR1 is MNHEY and CDR2 is SVGEGT. This CDR3 comprises 12 residues. The sequenced part of the CDR3 DNA is TGTGCCACCAAGCGGGGAACAGATACG. Translated: CATKRGTDT. The CDR3 in its entirety is CATKRGTDTQYF.

Turning to this clone: Read coverage stops 3 residues before the CDR3 terminus; the germline J gene supplies the remainder. V and J are TRBV29-1 and TRBJ1-2, with a possible D match to TRBD1 (6 bases). CDR1 and CDR2 from the germline V gene are SQVTM and ANQGSEA. The CDR3 runs to 13 residues. Trimming stripped 6 bases from V and 2 bases from J, with 13 bases between. CDR3 DNA, as far as it was read: TGCAGCGTCGGGACAAACACCAACTATGGC. Residues: CSVGTNTNYG. The whole CDR3 protein reads CSVGTNTNYGYTF.

With respect to this clone: The CDR3 goes on 3 residues after the read ends, and that part is filled in from the germline J gene. The chain recombines TRBV5-1 with TRBJ2-7, with D possibly matching TRBD1 (6 bases). The CDR3 extends over 12 amino acids. The ends were cut back, 4 bases at V and 3 bases at J, with 8 bases in the middle. The germline V gene has CDR1 SGHRS and CDR2 YFSETQ. The CDR3 sequence: CASSVQGYEQYF. CDR3 DNA, as far as it was read: TGCGCCAGCAGCGTACAGGGCTACGAG.

The CDR3 spells CASSIAPYQPQHF. CDR3 DNA, as far as it was read: TGTGCCAGTAGTATAGCCCCTTATCAGCCC. The chain recombines TRBV19 with TRBJ1-5, with D unclear. The CDR3 extends 3 residues past the end of the read, so its final part is completed from the germline J gene. This CDR3 comprises 13 residues. CDR1 is LNHDA, CDR2 SQIVND, per germline (reference sequence). V lost 1 base to trimming and J lost 5 bases, with 6 bases between them.

Note on this clone: The read is 3 residues too short to cover the CDR3 end, so that end is filled in from the germline J gene. The V gene is TRBV20-1, the J gene TRBJ2-2; 12 bases are a match to TRBD2. The CDR3 totals 17 residues. CDR1 and CDR2 (germline): DFQATT, SNEGSKA (reference sequence). The J segment lost 0 bases and the V segment lost 4 bases, leaving 6 bases of the junction unmatched. The covered CDR3 bases are TGCAGTGCTATCGCTAGCGGGGGGGCTGCGAACACCGGGGAG. This codes for CSAIASGGAANTGE. The whole CDR3 protein reads CSAIASGGAANTGELFF.

On this clone itself: The read stops 3 residues short of the end of the CDR3; the missing end is completed from the germline J gene. The rearrangement uses TRBV18 and TRBJ2-7; D perhaps matches TRBD2 (7 bases). Germline values: CDR1 KGHSH, CDR2 LQKENI. This CDR3 is built from 14 residues. V gave up 3 bases and J gave up 2 bases, with 11 bases separating them. The CDR3 loop reads CASSPGGGPYEQYF. The sequenced part of the CDR3 DNA is TGTGCCAGCTCACCGGGGGGGGGCCCCTACGAG.

Of note for this clone: The CDR3 is cut off 3 residues early in the read; its end comes from the germline J gene. This chain links TRBV7-2 with TRBJ2-3; possibly TRBD1 for D (5 bases). This CDR3 comprises 14 residues. Per the germline V gene, CDR1 is SGHTA and CDR2 is FQGNSA. This chain's CDR3 is CASSSEDNQETQYF. The DNA read from the CDR3 is TGTGCCAGCAGCTCCGAGGACAACCAAGAGACG.

As to this clone: The CDR3 goes on 3 residues after the read ends, and that part is filled in from the germline J gene. V usage is TRBV7-8 and J usage is TRBJ2-1, with 8 bases fitting TRBD2. V gave up 5 bases and J gave up 0 bases; unmatched junction bases: 6. The V gene's germline CDR1 is SGHVS and CDR2 FQNEAQ. This CDR3 has 16 residues. The CDR3 DNA, read in part, is TGTGCCAGCAGCCCCCGGACTAGCAGCTCCTACAATGAG. The encoded protein is CASSPRTSSSYNE. The whole CDR3 region reads CASSPRTSSSYNEQFF.

With respect to this clone: The read falls 3 residues short of the CDR3 end, and the missing part is taken from the germline J gene. The chain joins TRBV7-9 to TRBJ1-2; D perhaps matches TRBD1 (5 bases). The CDR3 runs to 12 residues. Trimming cost V 6 bases and J 7 bases, with 12 bases left between them. Germline loops: CDR1 SEHNR, CDR2 FQNEAQ (reference sequence). The CDR3 sequence is CASRGATVGYTF. The DNA read from the CDR3 is TGTGCCAGCAGAGGGGCGACGGTTGGC.

For this clone: The read falls 3 residues short of the CDR3 end, and the missing part is taken from the germline J gene. This chain connects TRBV6-2 or TRBV6-3 to TRBJ2-1; TRBD2 matches at 12 bases. V shed 6 bases and J 2 bases; nucleotides not matched to a gene: 8. The germline V gene has CDR1 MNHEY and CDR2 SVGEGT. CDR3 length equals 17 residues. The DNA read from the CDR3 is TGTGCCAGCAGACCACGGACTAGCGGGGTCGCCTACAATGAG. It is translated as CASRPRTSGVAYNE. The full CDR3 reads CASRPRTSGVAYNEQFF.

As to this clone: The read gets to within 3 residues of the CDR3 end, and the germline J gene fills in the rest. This rearrangement joins TRBV4-1 to TRBJ1-4; 8 nucleotides align to TRBD1. Trimming cost V 3 bases and J 3 bases; bases outside gene matches: 6. Germline V gene data show CDR1 as MGHRA and CDR2 as YSYEKL. The CDR3 sequence is 16 residues long. CDR3 region: CASSQEQGGANEKLFF. The covered CDR3 bases are TGCGCCAGCAGCCAGGAACAGGGGGGTGCTAATGAAAAA.

Worth noting for this clone: The read is 3 residues too short to cover the CDR3 end, so that end is filled in from the germline J gene. The rearrangement uses TRBV13 and TRBJ2-3; 10 nucleotides agree with TRBD2. V gave up 7 bases and J gave up 4 bases; unmatched junction bases: 8. The CDR3 consists of 15 residues. Germline CDR1 and CDR2: PRHDT and FYEKMQ (reference sequence). CDR3 DNA (partial): TGTGCCAGCACCCGAGCGGGGGGGCCGTCAGATACG. Its translation: CASTRAGGPSDT. The complete CDR3 protein is CASTRAGGPSDTQYF.

Note on this clone: The CDR3 end is not reached by the read, which stops 3 residues before it; the germline J gene fills it in. The chain links TRBV6-1 to TRBJ1-1; unclear D gene. The CDR3 has 12 residues. Germline CDR1 MNHNS, CDR2 SASEGT. V gave up 4 bases and J gave up 5 bases, with 8 bases separating them. The part of the CDR3 DNA that was read is TGTGCCAGCAGTGTTCGAAGGACTGAA. It is translated as CASSVRRTE. The full CDR3 protein reads CASSVRRTEAFF.

Points on this clone: The CDR3 goes on 3 residues after the read ends, and that part is filled in from the germline J gene. V and J are TRBV6-1 and TRBJ2-2; D is ambiguous. Germline CDR1 MNHNS, CDR2 SASEGT. The CDR3 sequence is 15 residues long. The chain's CDR3 is CASSEFVREASPLFF. Partial CDR3 DNA: TGTGCCAGCAGTGAATTTGTCAGAGAGGCTTCACCG.

The sequenced part of the CDR3 DNA is TGTGCCAGCAGTGGAGAACCCTTCTCCTACGAC. This encodes CASSGEPFSYD. The whole CDR3 reads CASSGEPFSYDYTF. This chain joins TRBV2 and TRBJ1-2; no clear D gene. The read terminates 3 residues ahead of where the CDR3 ends, so the germline J gene completes it. This CDR3 region has 14 residues. CDR1 is SNHLY, CDR2 FYNNEI, per germline.

With regard to this clone: The read comes to an end 3 residues before the CDR3 does, leaving the germline J gene to fill in the end. The identical CDR3 is also encoded by other nucleotide sequences in the sample. The chain recombines TRBV28 with TRBJ2-7; D unresolved. Germline values: CDR1 MDHEN, CDR2 SYDVKM. Trimming cost V 1 base and J 3 bases, with 4 bases left between them. The CDR3 length is 12 residues. The CDR3 bases that were read are TGTGCCAGCAGTTTATCAGGCTACGAG. Its protein is CASSLSGYE. The whole CDR3 sequence is CASSLSGYEQYF.

Details on this clone: The read is 3 residues too short to cover the CDR3 end, so that end is filled in from the germline J gene. The rearrangement joins TRBV2 to TRBJ1-1, with 7 bases that match TRBD1. The junction had 10 bases not matched to a gene; V was cut back by 6 bases and J by 0 bases. The CDR3 runs 16 residues. Germline CDR1 reads SNHLY; CDR2 reads FYNNEI. The CDR3 bases that were read are TGTGCCAGCAGGGACAACAGGGGCGCTATGAACACTGAA. Translation: CASRDNRGAMNTE. The whole CDR3 is CASRDNRGAMNTEAFF. The complete variable domain, with remaining parts taken from reference TRBV2 and TRBJ1-1, reads EPEVTQTPSHQVTQMGQEVILRCVPISNHLYFYWYRQILGQKVEFLVSFYNNEISEKSEIFDDQFSVERPDGSNFTLKIRSTKLEDSAMYFCASRDNRGAMNTEAFFGQGTRLTVV.

For this clone: The CDR3 extends 3 residues past the end of the read, so its final part is completed from the germline J gene. This chain joins TRBV28 and TRBJ2-3, with D maybe TRBD2 (7 bases). CDR3 length equals 15 residues. Germline CDR1 MDHEN, CDR2 SYDVKM. CDR3: CASNRGRGIVGTQYF. Incomplete CDR3 DNA: TGTGCCAGCAATCGGGGGCGGGGGATCGTTGGGACG.

In the case of this clone: The read gets to within 3 residues of the CDR3 end, and the germline J gene fills in the rest. This sequence joins TRBV14 and TRBJ2-3; 8 bases align to TRBD1. There are 15 residues in the CDR3. With V trimmed by 6 bases and J by 4 bases, 9 bases remained unmatched. Germline values: CDR1 SGHDN, CDR2 FVKESK. The DNA read from the CDR3 is TGTGCCAGCAGTTACGACAGGGGCTGGGCAGATACG. Amino acid sequence: CASSYDRGWADT. Given in full, the CDR3 is CASSYDRGWADTQYF.

As for this clone: The read halts 3 residues ahead of the CDR3 end, with the missing end drawn from the germline J gene. The chain is built from TRBV5-1 and TRBJ2-3, with 7 bases identical to TRBD2. Germline V gene sequence: CDR1 SGHRS, CDR2 YFSETQ. The ends lost 0 bases at V and 2 bases at J; junction bases unmatched: 6. The CDR3 runs 16 residues. The CDR3 bases that were read are TGCGCCAGCAGCTTGGTCTGGAGCGGGGACACAGATACG. Translated, it gives CASSLVWSGDTDT. The whole CDR3 sequence reads CASSLVWSGDTDTQYF.

In regard to this clone: The read comes to an end 3 residues before the CDR3 does, leaving the germline J gene to fill in the end. The chain joins TRBV19 to TRBJ2-7; 11 positions match TRBD1. Looked up from germline, CDR1 is LNHDA and CDR2 is SQIVND (reference sequence). The CDR3 runs to 16 residues. J was trimmed by 5 bases and V by 3 bases; bases with no gene match: 9. The CDR3 bases that were read are TGTGCCAGTAGTATCAGGACAGGGGGCGGACAGGACGAG. It translates to CASSIRTGGGQDE. The full-length CDR3 reads as CASSIRTGGGQDEQYF. Based on the CDR3 plus reference TRBV19 and TRBJ2-7, the full variable domain is DGGITQSPKYLFRKEGQNVTLSCEQNLNHDAMYWYRQDPGQGLRLIYYSQIVNDFQKGDIAEGYSVSREKKESFPLTVTSAQKNPTAFYLCASSIRTGGGQDEQYFGPGTRLTVT.

The sequenced part of the CDR3 DNA is TGTGCCAGCAGTCTTTCCGGGACAGGGAACACCGGGGAG. This translates into CASSLSGTGNTGE. The complete CDR3 reads CASSLSGTGNTGELFF. The chain employs TRBV2 and TRBJ2-2; 8 bases are shared with TRBD1. The CDR3 extends 3 residues past the end of the read, so its final part is completed from the germline J gene. Germline trimming cut 5 bases from V and 1 base from J; bases unmatched to any gene: 6. The CDR3 runs to 16 residues. Germline V lookup: CDR1 SNHLY, CDR2 FYNNEI.